This entry lists 14 T cell receptor beta chains sequenced from one sample in a study of T cell clones after liver transplantation. Sequenced by immunoSEQ multiplex PCR; TCRdb stores in-frame clones only, minus some. This table has around 20,000 clones, 88% appearing once. The sequenced sample was CD8+ T cells from blood, obtained before liver transplant. The receptors derive from a human donor who received a liver transplant.

V gene TRBV28 combines with J gene TRBJ1-1; the D is unclear. V was shortened by 4 bases and J by 4 bases, with 7 bases between the two germline ends. Per germline, CDR1 MDHEN and CDR2 SYDVKM. The CDR3 spans 12 residues. In DNA form, the CDR3 reads TGTGCCAGCAGTTCCCCACCCACTGAAGCTTTCTTT. Translation gives CASSSPPTEAFF.

The chain is built from TRBV11-2 and TRBJ2-1, with a weak D call TRBD2 (6 bases). Germline assignment: CDR1 SGHAT and CDR2 FQNNGV. This CDR3 comprises 14 residues. V was trimmed by 2 bases and J by 5 bases, leaving 10 bases between them. Written as DNA, the CDR3 is TGTGCCAGCAGCTTAATTGGGAGGCACAATGAGCAGTTCTTC. Its protein is CASSLIGRHNEQFF.

V and J are TRBV7-3 and TRBJ2-3; 7 nucleotides match TRBD2. The length of the CDR3 is 15 residues. V gave up 4 bases and J gave up 6 bases; unmatched junction bases: 10. Germline CDR1 and CDR2: SGHTA and FQGTGA. The CDR3 is CASSSGLVGGDTQYF. The CDR3 coding sequence is TGTGCCAGCAGCTCAGGACTAGTTGGGGGGGATACGCAGTATTTT.

The chain uses TRBV4-2 and TRBJ2-5; D might be TRBD1 (7 bases). Germline assignment: CDR1 LGHNA and CDR2 YNFKEQ. V lost 4 bases and J lost 5, with 23 bases in between. CDR3 length: 17 residues. The CDR3, as DNA: TGTGCCAGCAGCCGAAGGGCGGACCAGGGGGGACGGGAGACCCAGTACTTC. The encoded protein is CASSRRADQGGRETQYF.

The V gene is TRBV19, the J gene TRBJ1-2; 7 bases line up with TRBD1. Germline lookup yields CDR1 LNHDA and CDR2 SQIVND (reference sequence). With 0 bases clipped from V and 3 bases from J, the junction kept 13 bases outside the gene matches. The CDR3 has 18 amino acids. The DNA for the CDR3 is TGTGCCAGTAGTATAGATCTTGAGACAGGGTCCGGGGACTATGGCTACACCTTC. This sequence encodes CASSIDLETGSGDYGYTF.

CDR3 in DNA: TGTGCCAGCAGCTTAGAGGGGGGGTTTATGCGCGAGCAGTACTTC. Its protein product is CASSLEGGFMREQYF. V gene TRBV11-2 combines with J gene TRBJ2-7; 7 bases match TRBD2. J lost 6 bases, V lost 0 bases, and 8 bases had no gene match. Germline V gene data show CDR1 as SGHAT and CDR2 as FQNNGV. This CDR3 is 15 amino acids long.

The rearrangement uses TRBV30 and TRBJ1-1; D is perhaps TRBD1 (6 bases). The CDR3 is 13 amino acids. From germline, CDR1 is GTSNPN and CDR2 SVGIG (reference sequence). V was trimmed by 2 bases and J by 0 bases, leaving 7 bases between them. CDR3 protein: CAWSWDMNTEAFF. In DNA, the CDR3 is TGTGCCTGGAGTTGGGACATGAACACTGAAGCTTTCTTT.

The V call is TRBV19, the J call TRBJ2-3; no definite D call. V was pared by 8 bases and J by 3 bases, with 15 bases between. CDR1 LNHDA and CDR2 SQIVND come from the germline V gene (reference sequence). The CDR3 length is 14 residues. CDR3 sequence (DNA): TGTGCCAGTTCTCCATTCCTAGTGACAGATACGCAGTATTTT. Its translation: CASSPFLVTDTQYF. The full variable domain, completed using reference TRBV19 and TRBJ2-3, is DGGITQSPKYLFRKEGQNVTLSCEQNLNHDAMYWYRQDPGQGLRLIYYSQIVNDFQKGDIAEGYSVSREKKESFPLTVTSAQKNPTAFYLCASSPFLVTDTQYFGPGTRLTVL.

The chain joins TRBV7-9 to TRBJ2-3, with D possibly being TRBD2 (5 bases). CDR3 length: 13 residues. V was pared by 0 bases and J by 6 bases, with 7 bases between. CDR1 SEHNR and CDR2 FQNEAQ come from the germline V gene (reference sequence). CDR3 protein: CASSLAPGDTQYF. In DNA, the CDR3 is TGTGCCAGCAGCTTAGCGCCGGGGGATACGCAGTATTTT.

V gene TRBV6-7 combines with J gene TRBJ1-1; maybe TRBD1 (5 bases). TRBV6-7 is placed among ORFs of uncertain function. V lost 0 bases to trimming and J lost 0 bases, with 11 bases between them. The CDR3 spans 16 residues. The CDR3 DNA reads as TGTGCCAGCAGTTACTCGGGGGAAGCCATGAACACTGAAGCTTTCTTT. Translation: CASSYSGEAMNTEAFF.

The chain joins TRBV19 to TRBJ2-3; 13 positions match TRBD2. V was clipped by 4 bases and J by 3 bases; unmatched bases: 4. The CDR3 length is 16 residues. The V gene's germline CDR1 is LNHDA and CDR2 SQIVND (reference sequence). CDR3 loop: CASSKGLAGSTDTQYF. DNA for the CDR3: TGTGCCAGTAGTAAGGGACTAGCGGGATCGACAGATACGCAGTATTTT.

V usage is TRBV30 and J usage is TRBJ2-1, with TRBD1 as a possible D gene (6 bases). The CDR3 covers 16 residues. From germline, CDR1 is GTSNPN and CDR2 SVGIG (reference sequence). The germline V and J ends were trimmed by 1 base and 2 bases, with 15 bases remaining between them. Written as DNA, the CDR3 is TGTGCCTGGAGTGGGTATGGGCAGGGGCCCTACAATGAGCAGTTCTTC. Translated, it gives CAWSGYGQGPYNEQFF.

The J gene is TRBJ2-1, the V gene TRBV10-2, with 9 bases matching TRBD2. After removal of 5 bases from V and 4 bases from J, the junction contained 6 bases not matched to a gene. Germline lookup yields CDR1 WSHSY and CDR2 SAAADI. The CDR3 runs to 15 residues. The CDR3, as DNA: TGCGCCAGCAGTTTGGGCGCGGGAGGGTACAATGAGCAGTTCTTC. It yields the protein CASSLGAGGYNEQFF.

The V gene is TRBV6-6, the J gene TRBJ1-1; D remains unclear. The ends were cut back, 4 bases at V and 3 bases at J, with 6 bases in the middle. Germline CDR1 MNHNY, CDR2 SVGAGI (reference sequence). The CDR3 is 12 amino acids. The CDR3 loop is CASSFGYTEAFF. In DNA form, the CDR3 reads TGTGCCAGCAGTTTCGGGTACACTGAAGCTTTCTTT.